This T cell receptor (beta chain) was observed in a study of early T cells in non-severe SARS-CoV-2 infection. Attachment of unique molecular identifiers to individual cDNA molecules was performed. Each CDR3 protein gets one entry after TCRdb re-called the 5' RACE reads with MiXCR. The top ten clones hold approximately 1.2% of a sample with about 61,000 distinct CDR3 sequences, approximately 12% of them seen once. The V gene lost 0 bases and the J gene lost 6 bases, with 12 bases spanning the gap. Germline lookup yields CDR1 SGHDT and CDR2 YYEEEE. CDR3 size: 14 residues. Material: whole blood, obtained at baseline. The chain carries TRBV5-6 and TRBJ1-1; tentatively, D is TRBD1 (5 bases). This TCR derives from an adult who was a healthcare worker with PCR-confirmed SARS-CoV-2 infection or an uninfected control (not recorded which). The donor label of this sample is uncertain. Written as DNA, the CDR3 is TGTGCCAGCAGCTTGGTTGTCTCGGGGGCTGAAGCTTTCTTT. This translates into CASSLVVSGAEAFF.